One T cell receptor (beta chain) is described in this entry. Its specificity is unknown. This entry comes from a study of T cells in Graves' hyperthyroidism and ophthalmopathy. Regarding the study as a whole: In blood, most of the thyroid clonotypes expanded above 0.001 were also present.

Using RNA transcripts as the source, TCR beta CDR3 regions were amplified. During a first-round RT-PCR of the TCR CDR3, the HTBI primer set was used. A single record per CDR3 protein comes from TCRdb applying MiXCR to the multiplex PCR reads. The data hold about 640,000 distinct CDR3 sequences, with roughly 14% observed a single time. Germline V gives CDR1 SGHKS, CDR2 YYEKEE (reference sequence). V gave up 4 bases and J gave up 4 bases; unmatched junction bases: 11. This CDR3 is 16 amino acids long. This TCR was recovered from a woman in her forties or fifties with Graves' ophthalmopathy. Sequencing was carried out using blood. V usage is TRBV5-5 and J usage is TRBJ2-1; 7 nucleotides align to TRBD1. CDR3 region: CASSQEDRDSYNEQFF. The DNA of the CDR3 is TGTGCCAGCAGCCAAGAGGACCGGGACAGTTACAATGAGCAGTTCTTC.